The 21 T cell receptor beta chains presented below share a single source sample, sequenced in a study of response to subunit inactivated influenza vaccine. Each CDR3 protein is one row after TCRdb ran MiXCR on the RT-PCR reads. The sample consists of roughly 500,000 distinct CDR3 sequences, 20% to 25% of them appearing once. The same sample was also used in a study of T cells expressing NK-cell markers. As that report states: cDNA encoding TCR beta was synthesized via 5'RACE template switching incorporating UMIs.

Material: CD4+ T cells sorted from PBMCs, obtained 11 to 12 days after vaccination. The receptors stem from a man aged 50-59 years who received an inactivated influenza vaccine.

The V call is TRBV15, the J call TRBJ2-5, with D tentatively TRBD1 or TRBD2 (5 bases each). The CDR3 extends over 15 amino acids. CDR1 LNHNV and CDR2 YYDKDF come from the germline V gene (reference sequence). With 2 bases removed from V and 1 base from J, the gap between germline ends came to 11 bases. CDR3 sequence: CATSRSTGTQETQYF. The CDR3 nucleotides are TGTGCCACCAGCAGAAGTACCGGGACCCAAGAGACCCAGTACTTC.

The rearrangement uses TRBV6-1 and TRBJ2-3; 13 bases agree with TRBD2. The J segment lost 3 bases and the V segment lost 7 bases, leaving 10 bases of the junction unmatched. Germline CDR1 MNHNS, CDR2 SASEGT. The CDR3 contains 17 residues. The DNA of the CDR3 is TGTGCCAGCAAAACTAGCGGGAGGGCCGGAACAACAGATACGCAGTATTTT. It specifies CASKTSGRAGTTDTQYF.

This clonotype was seen a single time. V is TRBV5-5 and J is TRBJ2-5, with D perhaps TRBD2 (6 bases). The V end was cut by 0 bases, the J end by 7 bases, with 16 bases between. Germline-derived CDR1 and CDR2 are SGHKS and YYEKEE (reference sequence). The CDR3 contains 15 residues. CDR3 coding DNA: TGTGCCAGCAGCTTGGCCGGCGGGGAGGTAGGGACCCAGTACTTC. It codes for CASSLAGGEVGTQYF.

To note about this clonotype: The junction shows a germline mismatch at one end, possibly a read error. The rearrangement links TRBV20-1 to TRBJ2-1; 13 nucleotides agree with TRBD2. The germline CDR1 and CDR2 sequences are DFQATT and SNEGSKA (reference sequence). CDR3 length: 17 amino acids. The CDR3 protein is CCARPGLAGERHNEQFF. CDR3 nucleotides: TGCTGTGCTAGACCTGGACTAGCGGGAGAGCGCCACAATGAGCAGTTCTTC.

This clonotype appeared a few times. The chain carries TRBV27 and TRBJ2-5, with D possibly matching TRBD2 (5 bases). The CDR3 runs to 14 residues. Germline CDR1 reads MNHEY; CDR2 reads SMNVEV (reference sequence). V lost 4 bases, J lost 6 bases, and 15 bases lay in between. Written as DNA, the CDR3 is TGTGCCAGCAGTTACGAACAGTTCGGGAAGACCCAGTACTTC. This encodes CASSYEQFGKTQYF.

V gene TRBV7-2 combines with J gene TRBJ1-6; 9 bases agree with TRBD1. CDR3 length: 16 residues. Germline loops: CDR1 SGHTA, CDR2 FQGNSA. With V trimmed by 4 bases and J by 7 bases, 8 bases remained unmatched. CDR3 sequence reads: CASSYTTGQGNSPLHF. CDR3 nucleotide sequence: TGTGCCAGCAGCTACACAACGGGACAGGGAAATTCACCCCTCCACTTT.

This clonotype has a handful of counts. J is TRBJ2-2 and V is TRBV20-1, with TRBD2 identical over 7 bases. This CDR3 has 13 residues. Germline CDR1 DFQATT, CDR2 SNEGSKA (reference sequence). The V segment lost 3 bases and the J segment 7 bases; nucleotides outside the gene matches: 5. CDR3 nucleotide sequence: TGCAGTGCTAGGGCGGGAGCGGACGGGGAGCTGTTTTTT. This translates into CSARAGADGELFF.

This clonotype was counted between two and nine times. The chain combines TRBV28 with TRBJ1-2, with D unclear. CDR1 and CDR2 from the germline V gene are MDHEN and SYDVKM. The CDR3 consists of 15 residues. V shed 5 bases and J shed 0 bases, with 13 bases lying between them. This CDR3 reads CASSPGRVSNYGYTF. The CDR3 DNA is TGTGCCAGCAGTCCCGGACGAGTATCTAACTATGGCTACACCTTC.

A few counts support this clonotype. The V call is TRBV25-1, the J call TRBJ2-7, with D tentatively TRBD2 (5 bases). V was trimmed by 3 bases and J by 5 bases, leaving 8 bases between them. CDR1 and CDR2 (germline): MGHDK, SYGVNS. The CDR3 contains 12 residues. CDR3 bases: TGTGCCAGCAGTGAGTCGGGGAACGAGCAGTACTTC. Its translation: CASSESGNEQYF.

This clonotype was counted only a few times. The chain is built from TRBV6-2 or TRBV6-3 and TRBJ2-7; no clear D. CDR3 length equals 15 residues. Trimming pared 7 bases from V and 7 bases from J, leaving 23 bases between. The V gene's germline CDR1 is MNHEY and CDR2 SVGEGT. The DNA for the CDR3 is TGTGCCAGCAATGCCTTAGGAGCCCCTCCTTGGGAGCAGTACTTC. Residues: CASNALGAPPWEQYF.

The V and J genes are TRBV4-3 and TRBJ2-3, with TRBD2 matching over 10 bases. The CDR3 sequence is 19 residues long. V lost 0 bases and J lost 0; bases outside the gene matches: 9. Germline V gives CDR1 LGHNA, CDR2 YSLEER. CDR3 bases: TGCGCCAGCAGCCAAGATACCCCTAGCGGGAGCTCTAGCACAGATACGCAGTATTTT. It is translated as CASSQDTPSGSSSTDTQYF.

This clonotype was picked up one time. The V call is TRBV5-1, the J call TRBJ2-1, with D tentatively TRBD2 (6 bases). The CDR3 has 12 amino acids. Trimming stripped 5 bases from V and 6 bases from J, with 9 bases between. Germline V gene sequence: CDR1 SGHRS, CDR2 YFSETQ. CDR3 protein: CASREGLNEQFF. The CDR3, as DNA: TGCGCCAGCAGGGAGGGGCTCAATGAGCAGTTCTTC.

The gene calls are TRBV6-1 and TRBJ2-5; 9 bases fit TRBD2. The J segment lost 2 bases and the V segment lost 7 bases, leaving 17 bases of the junction unmatched. There are 18 residues in the CDR3. Germline V lookup: CDR1 MNHNS, CDR2 SASEGT. The CDR3 coding sequence is TGTGCCAGCACCAAAAGCATTGGTAGCGGGGGCCAGCAAGAGACCCAGTACTTC. It translates to CASTKSIGSGGQQETQYF.

The chain carries TRBV12-3 or TRBV12-4 and TRBJ1-1; D is perhaps TRBD1 (5 bases). There are 14 residues in the CDR3. The germline V and J ends were trimmed by 3 bases and 6 bases, with 14 bases remaining between them. The CDR3 region is CASSFSGRDAEAFF. The CDR3 DNA reads TGTGCCAGCAGTTTTAGCGGCAGGGACGCTGAAGCTTTCTTT.

A few counts support this clonotype. The rearrangement links TRBV4-2 to TRBJ2-1, with D uncertain. V was trimmed by 0 bases and J by 0 bases, leaving 9 bases between them. Per the germline V gene, CDR1 is LGHNA and CDR2 is YNFKEQ. The CDR3 loop spans 16 amino acids. CDR3 sequence reads: CASSQDISSSYNEQFF. DNA for the CDR3: TGTGCCAGCAGCCAAGATATCTCGAGCTCCTACAATGAGCAGTTCTTC.

J is TRBJ2-2 and V is TRBV7-2; 7 nucleotides line up with TRBD1. This CDR3 region has 17 residues. Trimming cost V 4 bases and J 0 bases; bases outside gene matches: 8. Per germline, CDR1 SGHTA and CDR2 FQGNSA. As DNA, the CDR3 is TGTGCCAGCAGCTCCCCCGCAGGGGGAACGAACACCGGGGAGCTGTTTTTT. It specifies CASSSPAGGTNTGELFF.

This clonotype occurred a few times. The V and J genes are TRBV10-3 and TRBJ2-3; 8 positions agree with TRBD2. This CDR3 contains 13 residues. CDR1 ENHRY and CDR2 SYGVKD come from the germline V gene. The V and J ends lost 6 bases and 6 bases, in that order; junction bases with no gene match: 5. CDR3 sequence reads: CAIRTSARDTQYF. CDR3 in DNA: TGTGCCATCAGGACTAGCGCCAGGGATACGCAGTATTTT.

This clonotype was found a few times. V usage is TRBV28 and J usage is TRBJ2-5; maybe TRBD1 (5 bases). Germline CDR1 is MDHEN and CDR2 is SYDVKM. Trimming stripped 2 bases from V and 5 bases from J, with 9 bases between. The CDR3 contains 13 residues. CDR3 residues: CASSLGRVETQYF. CDR3 DNA: TGTGCCAGCAGTTTAGGCAGGGTGGAGACCCAGTACTTC.

The J gene is TRBJ2-7, the V gene TRBV20-1; no clear D gene. The CDR3 loop spans 12 amino acids. From germline, CDR1 is DFQATT and CDR2 SNEGSKA (reference sequence). V was shortened by 6 bases and J by 1 base, with 10 bases between the two germline ends. The CDR3 DNA is TGCAGTGCGCCGACTGGATCCTACGAGCAGTACTTC. This codes for CSAPTGSYEQYF.

The CDR3 nucleotides read TGCGCCAGCACCGGACTAGCCGTAGATACGCAGTATTTT. Its protein is CASTGLAVDTQYF. This chain uses TRBV10-2 with TRBJ2-3; TRBD2 aligns across 8 bases. CDR1 and CDR2 (germline): WSHSY, SAAADI. J lost 5 bases, V lost 7 bases, and 5 bases had no gene match. The CDR3 runs 13 residues.

This clonotype was observed a handful of times. The V gene is TRBV5-6, the J gene TRBJ2-3; D remains unclear. The CDR3 runs to 15 residues. The germline gives CDR1 SGHDT, CDR2 YYEEEE. With 4 bases removed from V and 0 bases from J, the gap between germline ends came to 12 bases. In DNA form, the CDR3 reads TGTGCCAGCAGCCCCGACGGATCTAGCACAGATACGCAGTATTTT. Its translation: CASSPDGSSTDTQYF.